This T cell receptor beta chain was retrieved from a study of identifying expanded T cells in peripheral blood. Produced via immunoSEQ multiplex PCR; TCRdb's table is partial and in-frame only. The sample lists about 91,000 clones, around 88% seen once, with around 3.6% in the top ten. Collection occurred without any documented infections or immune events in donors. About this clone itself: Its specificity is unknown.

Notes on the study in general: Technical replicates showed about 1.1 changed clones; approximately two weeks 15 to 20; four weeks 19.

The sequencing input was blood. The clonotype comes from a person aged 18 to 69 in good health.

CDR3: CASSQTSGDQETQYF. CDR3 sequence (DNA): TGTGCCAGCAGCCAGACTAGCGGGGACCAAGAGACCCAGTACTTC. The chain uses TRBV6-1 and TRBJ2-5; TRBD2 aligns across 11 bases. CDR1 and CDR2 (germline): MNHNS, SASEGT. This CDR3 has 15 amino acids. V lost 6 bases and J lost 0; bases outside the gene matches: 3.